This T cell receptor beta chain was documented in a study of cytomegalovirus exposure and HLA in healthy donors. General study findings and limits: Most of the CMV-associated TCR beta chains (in a later analysis) appeared to be HLA-restricted.

PCR involved 60 Vbeta and 13 Jbeta primers. TCRdb keeps only in-frame clones here, not all; method: immunoSEQ multiplex PCR. In all, the sample yields some 150,000 clones. At collection, donors were nominally healthy, but unrecorded immune exposures were probable. CDR1 and CDR2 from the germline V gene are SGHAT and FQDESV (reference sequence). Trimming cost V 2 bases and J 4 bases; bases outside gene matches: 8. The CDR3 spans 17 residues. With regard to this clone: No antigen is known for it.

Sequenced input: PBMCs. This TCR was recovered from a young woman in good health and CMV-seropositive. The chain couples TRBV11-1 to TRBJ2-2, with TRBD2 matching 9 bases. Here the CDR3 DNA reads TGTGCCAGCAGCTTATCAGCGGGGGGCCCGGGCACCGGGGAGCTGTTTTTT. This sequence encodes CASSLSAGGPGTGELFF.